The 20 T cell receptor beta chains in this list originate from one sample, sequenced in a study of shared clonotypes between healthy human individuals. Sequencing used immunoSEQ multiplex PCR; TCRdb keeps in-frame clones, though not all of them. The sample has about 2.5 million clones; approximately 90% are singletons. The sample consisted of naive CD4+ T cells from PBMCs. Subset described: CD45RA+ positively selected. Receptors were obtained from a man between 18 and 35 years old in good health. Some clones in this sample may be carry-over from other donors' samples.

The chain employs TRBV11-2 and TRBJ2-1, with D possibly matching TRBD2 (6 bases). This CDR3 is 17 amino acids long. V was cut by 5 bases and J by 8 bases, with 25 bases left in between. CDR1 and CDR2 from the germline V gene are SGHAT and FQNNGV. The CDR3 DNA is TGTGCCAGCAGCCACTCAAATAGGAGGGTTTGGGGGGATGAGCAGTTCTTC. It encodes CASSHSNRRVWGDEQFF.

This rearrangement joins TRBV5-1 to TRBJ2-1; tentative D call: TRBD2 (6 bases). The CDR3 spans 15 residues. Germline V gives CDR1 SGHRS, CDR2 YFSETQ. V lost 0 bases and J 3 bases, leaving 10 bases between the germline ends. The CDR3 here is CASSLDSGLYNEQFF. In DNA form, the CDR3 reads TGCGCCAGCAGCTTGGATAGCGGACTCTACAATGAGCAGTTCTTC.

The genes are TRBV7-2 and TRBJ2-5, with D perhaps matching TRBD2 (5 bases). The CDR3 spans 14 residues. Trimming shortened V by 6 bases and J by 1 base, and 12 bases separated the two germline ends. Germline CDR1 SGHTA, CDR2 FQGNSA. CDR3: CASSVKRSQETQYF. CDR3 DNA sequence: TGTGCCAGCAGTGTCAAGCGGAGCCAAGAGACCCAGTACTTC.

The V and J genes are TRBV5-1 and TRBJ2-5; TRBD1 agrees at 7 bases. Germline-derived CDR1 and CDR2 are SGHRS and YFSETQ. Trimming at V came to 3 bases and at J to 6 bases, leaving 11 bases not matched to a gene. The CDR3 totals 15 residues. CDR3 sequence: CASSSNTGELKTQYF. In nucleotides, the CDR3 is TGCGCCAGCAGCTCGAACACAGGGGAGTTAAAGACCCAGTACTTC.

This clone is a singleton in its sample. The rearrangement uses TRBV6-5 and TRBJ2-3; 10 bases are shared with TRBD2. The V gene end was trimmed by 6 bases and the J gene end by 6 bases; junction bases not matched to a gene: 6. The length of the CDR3 is 14 residues. Germline CDR1 MNHEY, CDR2 SVGAGI. The CDR3 reads CASSPLAGVDTQYF. DNA of the CDR3: TGTGCCAGCAGCCCCCTAGCGGGAGTTGATACGCAGTATTTT.

This clone was observed once. The same CDR3 also results from other DNA sequences found in this sample. This chain uses TRBV20-1 with TRBJ2-7; D unclear. The germline V and J ends were trimmed by 6 bases and 5 bases, with 11 bases remaining between them. Germline V gene lookup returns CDR1 DFQATT and CDR2 SNEGSKA (reference sequence). The CDR3 runs to 11 residues. The CDR3 spells CSARDLNEQYF. CDR3 in DNA: TGCAGTGCCCGAGACTTGAACGAGCAGTACTTC.

The chain joins TRBV2 to TRBJ2-3, with D possibly TRBD2 on 5 matching bases. The CDR3 is 11 amino acids. V lost 5 bases and J 10 bases, leaving 10 bases between the germline ends. Germline V gene lookup returns CDR1 SNHLY and CDR2 FYNNEI. This CDR3 reads CASSQIGAQYF. The CDR3 DNA reads TGTGCCAGCAGTCAAATCGGGGCGCAGTATTTT.

The chain employs TRBV5-6 and TRBJ2-7; 10 bases map to TRBD1. Trimming at V came to 4 bases and at J to 0 bases, leaving 4 bases not matched to a gene. The V gene's germline CDR1 is SGHDT and CDR2 YYEEEE. The CDR3 is made up of 15 amino acids. The CDR3 reads CASSPGTGDSYEQYF. Written as DNA, the CDR3 is TGTGCCAGCAGCCCGGGGACAGGGGACTCCTACGAGCAGTACTTC.

The V gene is TRBV18, the J gene TRBJ2-3; D unresolved. V lost 3 bases to trimming and J lost 0 bases, with 7 bases between them. The CDR3 has 14 residues. Per the germline V gene, CDR1 is KGHSH and CDR2 is LQKENI. CDR3 protein: CASSPFDSTDTQYF. In DNA, the CDR3 is TGTGCCAGCTCACCGTTTGACAGCACAGATACGCAGTATTTT. The full variable domain, with the rest looked up from reference TRBV18 and TRBJ2-3, is NAGVMQNPRHLVRRRGQEARLRCSPMKGHSHVYWYRQLPEEGLKFMVYLQKENIIDESGMPKERFSAEFPKEGPSILRIQQVVRGDSAAYFCASSPFDSTDTQYFGPGTRLTVL.

This sequence joins TRBV4-3 and TRBJ2-1, with 8 bases fitting TRBD2. The J segment lost 5 bases and the V segment lost 0 bases, leaving 6 bases of the junction unmatched. In germline, CDR1 is LGHNA, CDR2 YSLEER. The CDR3 runs 16 residues. The CDR3 region has the DNA TGCGCCAGCAGCCAAGATGGAGCGGGAGATAACAATGAGCAGTTCTTC. This sequence encodes CASSQDGAGDNNEQFF.

The chain employs TRBV29-1 and TRBJ2-3, with D perhaps matching TRBD2 (5 bases). This CDR3 region has 19 residues. V was pared by 0 bases and J by 2 bases, with 24 bases between. Germline values: CDR1 SQVTM, CDR2 ANQGSEA. CDR3 amino acids: CSVEDGPGREAGPTDTQYF. The DNA for the CDR3 is TGCAGCGTTGAAGATGGCCCTGGCCGTGAGGCGGGCCCCACAGATACGCAGTATTTT.

Details on this clone: The sample contains more than one DNA sequence encoding this CDR3. The V and J genes are TRBV5-1 and TRBJ2-7; perhaps TRBD2 as D (6 bases). Trimming removed 0 bases at V and 3 bases at J, with 10 bases between. CDR1 is SGHRS, CDR2 YFSETQ, per germline. There are 14 residues in the CDR3. CDR3 in DNA: TGCGCCAGCAGCTTGGCCCCGGGAGACTACGAGCAGTACTTC. Its translation: CASSLAPGDYEQYF. Using reference TRBV5-1 and TRBJ2-7 for the parts outside the CDR3, the full variable domain is KAGVTQTPRYLIKTRGQQVTLSCSPISGHRSVSWYQQTPGQGLQFLFEYFSETQRNKGNFPGRFSGRQFSNSRSEMNVSTLELGDSALYLCASSLAPGDYEQYFGPGTRLTVT.

V gene TRBV18 combines with J gene TRBJ2-7; maybe TRBD1 (6 bases). There are 15 residues in the CDR3. V lost 3 bases and J 2 bases, leaving 14 bases between the germline ends. The germline CDR1 and CDR2 sequences are KGHSH and LQKENI. The CDR3 coding sequence is TGTGCCAGCTCACCCTACACAGGGTTGGCCTACGAGCAGTACTTC. This codes for CASSPYTGLAYEQYF.

The V gene is TRBV4-1, the J gene TRBJ1-5; the D is unclear. The CDR3 loop spans 16 amino acids. Per the germline V gene, CDR1 is MGHRA and CDR2 is YSYEKL. The V end was cut by 1 base, the J end by 2 bases, with 12 bases between. CDR3 loop: CASSQVLSRGNQPQHF. The DNA of the CDR3 is TGCGCCAGCAGCCAAGTATTATCCCGGGGCAATCAGCCCCAGCATTTT.

A note on this clone: At the DNA level, this CDR3 is encoded by other sequences in the same sample as well. V usage is TRBV28 and J usage is TRBJ1-2; the D is unclear. The CDR3 covers 12 residues. V was clipped by 5 bases and J by 6 bases, with 10 bases between them. The germline CDR1 and CDR2 sequences are MDHEN and SYDVKM. The CDR3 spells CASSRLGDGYTF. The DNA for the CDR3 is TGTGCCAGCAGTAGGCTCGGGGATGGCTACACCTTC.

CDR3 DNA: TGTGCCAGCAGCTTAATTGACTTCGCGAACACCGGGGAGCTGTTTTTT. It yields the protein CASSLIDFANTGELFF. The chain recombines TRBV7-8 with TRBJ2-2; D remains ambiguous. The germline V gene encodes CDR1 SGHVS and CDR2 FQNEAQ. V was cut by 2 bases and J by 0 bases, with 10 bases left in between. The CDR3 is 16 residues long.

The J gene is TRBJ1-5, the V gene TRBV28, with D maybe TRBD1 (5 bases). The germline CDR1 and CDR2 sequences are MDHEN and SYDVKM. The CDR3 runs to 15 residues. V was pared by 5 bases and J by 1 base, with 12 bases between. The CDR3 nucleotides read TGTGCCAGCAGTCTTCCCCGGGGGAGCAATCAGCCCCAGCATTTT. It yields the protein CASSLPRGSNQPQHF.

The J gene is TRBJ2-3, the V gene TRBV9, with 10 bases matching TRBD2. With V trimmed by 4 bases and J by 8 bases, 10 bases remained unmatched. This CDR3 is 15 amino acids long. Germline loops: CDR1 SGDLS, CDR2 YYNGEE. The CDR3 DNA reads as TGTGCCAGCAGCCCAGAGGTAGCGGGAGGTGGTACGCAGTATTTT. Encoded protein: CASSPEVAGGGTQYF.

This chain uses TRBV28 with TRBJ2-1, with a possible D match to TRBD2 (6 bases). Trimming removed 7 bases at V and 4 bases at J, with 17 bases between. This CDR3 comprises 15 residues. Germline V lookup: CDR1 MDHEN, CDR2 SYDVKM. CDR3 coding DNA: TGTGCCAGCATCACAGCCGGGGGAGATTACAATGAGCAGTTCTTC. Encoded protein: CASITAGGDYNEQFF.

Comment on this clone: Within the sample, other DNA sequences also encode this same CDR3. V usage is TRBV28 and J usage is TRBJ1-5, with D unclear. Germline values: CDR1 MDHEN, CDR2 SYDVKM. The CDR3 consists of 12 residues. Trimming stripped 6 bases from V and 7 bases from J, with 10 bases between. The CDR3 region is CASRPLGQPQHF. The CDR3 DNA reads TGTGCCAGCAGGCCACTAGGGCAGCCCCAGCATTTT.